This T cell receptor beta chain was documented in a study of blood T cells in healthy people across ages. Study-wide points: Estimated diversity, derived from one million T cells, was regarded as an underestimate. In long-lived donors, naive CD4+ cell counts and diversity exceeded those of aged donors.

Alongside a J-beta primer mix, a sample-barcoded 5' primer served in a second PCR lasting 7 to 11 cycles. TCRdb fed the 5' RACE reads into MiXCR, producing one record per CDR3 protein. The profile covers 600,000 to 850,000 distinct CDR3 sequences, with 35% to 45% appearing a single time and roughly 20% taken by the ten largest. CDR1 and CDR2 (germline): ENHRY, SYGVKD. The CDR3 loop spans 13 amino acids. V was clipped by 6 bases and J by 5 bases; unmatched bases: 6. A few counts support this clonotype. Its cognate antigen is unknown. V and J are TRBV10-3 and TRBJ2-7; 8 nucleotides line up with TRBD1. The clonotype originates from a woman aged 60-75 years in good health. Sequencing was performed on blood. The CDR3 sequence: CAIRGRGHDEQYF. CDR3 sequence (DNA): TGTGCCATCAGGGGCAGGGGGCATGACGAGCAGTACTTC.